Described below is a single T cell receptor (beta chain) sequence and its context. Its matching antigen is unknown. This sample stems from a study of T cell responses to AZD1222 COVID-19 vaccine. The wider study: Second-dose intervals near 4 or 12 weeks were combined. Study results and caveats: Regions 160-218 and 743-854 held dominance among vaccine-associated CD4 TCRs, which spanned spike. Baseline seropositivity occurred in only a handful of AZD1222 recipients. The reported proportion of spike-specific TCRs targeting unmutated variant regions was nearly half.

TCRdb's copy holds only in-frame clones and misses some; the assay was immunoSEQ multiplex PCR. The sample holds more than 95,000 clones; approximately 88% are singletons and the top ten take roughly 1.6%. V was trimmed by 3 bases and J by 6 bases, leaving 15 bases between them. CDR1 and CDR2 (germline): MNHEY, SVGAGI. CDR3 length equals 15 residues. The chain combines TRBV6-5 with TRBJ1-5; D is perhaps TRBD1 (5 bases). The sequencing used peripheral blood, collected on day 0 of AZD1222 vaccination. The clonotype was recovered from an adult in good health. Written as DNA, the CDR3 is TGTGCCAGCAGTTATAAGGGACCACAACTTCAGCCCCAGCATTTT. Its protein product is CASSYKGPQLQPQHF.